This T cell receptor beta chain was profiled in a study of cytomegalovirus exposure and HLA in healthy donors. Study results and limitations: Later analysis revealed greater clonal expansion in HLA-associated TCR beta chains than in equally common others. Because they were indistinguishable, some V segments, including TRBV6-2 and TRBV6-3, were excluded.

Trimming removed 4 bases from V and 1 base from J, with 5 bases in between. Germline V gene data show CDR1 as SNHLY and CDR2 as FYNNEI. The CDR3 consists of 12 residues. Both 60 Vbeta primers and 13 Jbeta primers went into the PCR. Libraries were prepared by immunoSEQ multiplex PCR; TCRdb keeps only in-frame clonotypes and omits some of them. The repertoire holds some 120,000 clones, with 74% as singletons. Points on this clone: Its antigen is not known.

The specimen was PBMCs. V usage is TRBV2 and J usage is TRBJ2-7; D is possibly TRBD2 (5 bases). This receptor was identified in a man aged 35 to 55 in good health and CMV-seropositive. CDR3 in amino acids: CASSGTSYEQYF. The CDR3 DNA follows: TGTGCCAGCAGTGGGACTTCCTACGAGCAGTACTTC. Variable domain in full (rest from reference TRBV2 and TRBJ2-7): EPEVTQTPSHQVTQMGQEVILRCVPISNHLYFYWYRQILGQKVEFLVSFYNNEISEKSEIFDDQFSVERPDGSNFTLKIRSTKLEDSAMYFCASSGTSYEQYFGPGTRLTVT.